This T cell receptor beta chain was captured in a study of identical twins. Study-level points and caveats: Insertion counts were lower in abundant cord blood beta clonotypes, a trend that memory repertoires did not show.

This clonotype showed up many times. What it binds is unknown. Trimming pared 6 bases from V and 4 bases from J, leaving 12 bases between. The CDR3 is 13 residues long. Germline V gives CDR1 MNHEY, CDR2 SVGEGT. Healthy Caucasian individuals made up all the donors. MiXCR, run by TCRdb on the 5' RACE reads, gives a single entry per CDR3 protein. The sample records 550,000 to 700,000 distinct CDR3 sequences, 9% to 10% being singletons. These data are also associated with another study on yellow fever vaccine responses in identical twins.

The chain is built from TRBV6-2 or TRBV6-3 and TRBJ2-5; no reliable D call. The specimen sequenced was PBMCs. The origin of this receptor is a woman in her late teens or twenties in good health. CDR3 region: CASSFGVGETQYF. The CDR3 nucleotides are TGTGCCAGCAGCTTTGGGGTGGGAGAGACCCAGTACTTC.